These T cell receptor beta chains were read from a single sample in a study of CXCR3-negative and CXCR3-positive naive CD8 T cells. Reprocessing the 5' RACE reads, TCRdb reports a single entry for every CDR3 protein and omits DNA. Its table lists about 130,000 distinct CDR3 sequences. The sample was naive CXCR3+ CD8+ T cells from blood. The receptors here all came from a human donor in good health. Some clones in this sample may be carry-over from other donors' samples. CDR3s include the opening cysteine and the closing phenylalanine or tryptophan.

CASRRTGTEVFRGYTF,TRBJ1-2,TRBV5-4
CAISESENEDTQYF,TRBJ2-3,TRBV10-3
CASSSGHSYEQYF,TRBJ2-7,TRBV5-5
CASSSQGYGNTIYF,TRBJ1-3,TRBV7-9
CSADPLAGAGNEQFF,TRBJ2-1,TRBV20-1
CSVKIGLAGPTDTQYF,TRBJ2-3,TRBV29-1
CASSSPSGEVNTGELFF,TRBJ2-2,TRBV5-1
CASSLKLAGVQFSYEQYF,TRBJ2-7,TRBV27
CASSSRYEETQYF,TRBJ2-5,TRBV4-2
CASSYVTDDSNQPQHF,TRBJ1-5,TRBV6-6
CASSPTASGYEQYF,TRBJ2-7,TRBV7-2
CASSDGQGNTEAFF,TRBJ1-1,TRBV6-1
CAWSRLPNTEAFF,TRBJ1-1,TRBV30
CSTWKSDTEAFF,TRBJ1-1,TRBV29-1
CASSGLAGGPPYEQYF,TRBJ2-7,TRBV7-2
CASSRPGQGGFYEQYF,TRBJ2-7,TRBV5-6
CASSPGTRSTGELFF,TRBJ2-2,TRBV12-3/TRBV12-4
CASSLQGGLSTDTQYF,TRBJ2-3,TRBV7-2
CASSWNSGNTIYF,TRBJ1-3,TRBV5-1
CASSFVEREKQYF,TRBJ2-7,TRBV5-1
CASSFRQSTYEQYF,TRBJ2-7,TRBV12-3/TRBV12-4
CASSRTGSGANVLTF,TRBJ2-6,TRBV6-5
CASSPAGATEAFF,TRBJ1-1,TRBV7-9
CSASPGTADSGELFF,TRBJ2-2,TRBV29-1
CASSLDFSLDTQYF,TRBJ2-3,TRBV12-3/TRBV12-4
CSVTDNYGYTF,TRBJ1-2,TRBV29-1
CASSQGTSWGEDEQFF,TRBJ2-1,TRBV4-1
CASSLLQSSYNEQFF,TRBJ2-1,TRBV5-4
CASRNPQVSSYNEQFF,TRBJ2-1,TRBV6-1
CALFSVTAVGYEQYF,TRBJ2-7,TRBV7-9
CASSLGAGGGTEAFF,TRBJ1-1,TRBV7-3
CASSYSLNEKLFF,TRBJ1-4,TRBV6-5
CSASSGTDDTDTQYF,TRBJ2-3,TRBV20-1
CASSESPEQVYGYTF,TRBJ1-2,TRBV9
CSAWTGRGPEAFF,TRBJ1-1,TRBV29-1
CASSPGQGVKNEQFF,TRBJ2-1,TRBV7-3
CSVLLGLAGTNSYNEQFF,TRBJ2-1,TRBV29-1
CATSLNGEQYF,TRBJ2-7,TRBV15
CASSKFCCGPGRPGQGPYEQYF,TRBJ2-7,TRBV21-1
CASSLFRETEGMGTEAFF,TRBJ1-1,TRBV27
CYLVGADNEQFF,TRBJ2-1,TRBV29-1